This T cell receptor (beta chain) is from a study of cytomegalovirus exposure and HLA in healthy donors. The primer mix had 60 Vbeta and 13 Jbeta primers. The method was immunoSEQ multiplex PCR; TCRdb's version includes in-frame clones alone and lacks a portion of them. The sample contains 150,000 to 200,000 clones, about four fifths of which appear only once. CDR3 length: 16 residues. V was clipped by 1 base and J by 5 bases; unmatched bases: 11. The germline V gene encodes CDR1 SGDLS and CDR2 YYNGEE. This sequence was found in a woman aged 45-65 years in good health and CMV-seronegative. The chain carries TRBV9 and TRBJ1-1, with 7 nucleotides matching TRBD1. Input material: PBMCs. As DNA, the CDR3 is TGTGCCAGCAGCGTATCGGACAGGCCCTCCAGGACTGAAGCTTTCTTT. It specifies CASSVSDRPSRTEAFF. Supplemented by reference TRBV9 and TRBJ1-1, the full variable domain reads DSGVTQTPKHLITATGQRVTLRCSPRSGDLSVYWYQQSLDQGLQFLIQYYNGEERAKGNILERFSAQQFPDLHSELNLSSLELGDSALYFCASSVSDRPSRTEAFFGQGTRLTVV.